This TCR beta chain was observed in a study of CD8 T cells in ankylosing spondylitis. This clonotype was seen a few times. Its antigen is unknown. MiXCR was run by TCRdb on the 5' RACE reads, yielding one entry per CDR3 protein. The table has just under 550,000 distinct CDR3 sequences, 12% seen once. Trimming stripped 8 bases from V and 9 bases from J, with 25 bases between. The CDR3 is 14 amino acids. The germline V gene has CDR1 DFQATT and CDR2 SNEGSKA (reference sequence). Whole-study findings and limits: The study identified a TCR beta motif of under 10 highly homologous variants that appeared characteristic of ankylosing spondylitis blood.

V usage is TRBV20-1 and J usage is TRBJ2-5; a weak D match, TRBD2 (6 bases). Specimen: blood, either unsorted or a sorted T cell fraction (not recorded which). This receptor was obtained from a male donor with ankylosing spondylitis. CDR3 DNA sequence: TGCAGTCATATAGAAGCGGGCGACTTATCGGCCCAGTACTTC. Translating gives CSHIEAGDLSAQYF.